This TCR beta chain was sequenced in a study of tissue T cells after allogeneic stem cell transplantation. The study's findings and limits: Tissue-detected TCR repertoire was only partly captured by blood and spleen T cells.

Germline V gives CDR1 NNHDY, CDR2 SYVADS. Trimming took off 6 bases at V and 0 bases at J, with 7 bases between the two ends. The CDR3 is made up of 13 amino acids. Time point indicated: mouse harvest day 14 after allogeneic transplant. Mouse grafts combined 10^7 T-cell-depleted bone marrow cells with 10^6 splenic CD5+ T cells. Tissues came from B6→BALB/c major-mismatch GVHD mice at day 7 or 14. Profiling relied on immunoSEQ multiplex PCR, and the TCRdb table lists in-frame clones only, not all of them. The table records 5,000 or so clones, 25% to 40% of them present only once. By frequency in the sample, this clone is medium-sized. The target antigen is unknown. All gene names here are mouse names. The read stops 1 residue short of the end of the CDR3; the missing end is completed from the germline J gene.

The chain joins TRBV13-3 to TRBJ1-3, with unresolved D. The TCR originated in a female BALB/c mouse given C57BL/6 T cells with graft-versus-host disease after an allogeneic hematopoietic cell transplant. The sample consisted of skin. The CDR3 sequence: CASNQNSGNTLYF. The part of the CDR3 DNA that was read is TGTGCCAGCAACCAAAATTCTGGAAATACGCTCTAT.